These 17 T cell receptor beta chains were sequenced from one sample in a study of T cells in Graves' hyperthyroidism and ophthalmopathy. There were TCR beta CDR3 regions amplified from RNA transcripts. HTBI primers were employed in a first-round RT-PCR of the TCR CDR3. TCRdb recomputed calls from the multiplex PCR reads with MiXCR, one row per CDR3 protein. Here the sample spans around 500,000 distinct CDR3 sequences, 14% being singletons. The specimen was blood. The source of these receptors is a woman aged 40 to 55 with Graves' hyperthyroidism.

This clonotype was detected many times. The rearrangement uses TRBV11-2 and TRBJ2-3, with D uncertain. This CDR3 has 15 amino acids. CDR1 SGHAT and CDR2 FQNNGV come from the germline V gene. V gave up 6 bases and J gave up 4 bases, with 17 bases separating them. In DNA form, the CDR3 reads TGTGCCAGCAGTCCCTTGAATACCCCCCCAGATACGCAGTATTTT. Protein product: CASSPLNTPPDTQYF.

This clonotype was detected ten times or more. The chain is built from TRBV7-2 and TRBJ2-3; possibly TRBD1 or TRBD2 for D (5 bases each). The ends were cut back, 5 bases at V and 7 bases at J, with 19 bases in the middle. There are 15 residues in the CDR3. Per germline, CDR1 SGHTA and CDR2 FQGNSA. CDR3 region: CASSNMGPATNTQYF. The CDR3 nucleotides read TGTGCCAGCAGCAACATGGGACCGGCAACGAATACGCAGTATTTT. Supplemented by reference TRBV7-2 and TRBJ2-3, the full variable domain reads GAGVSQSPSNKVTEKGKDVELRCDPISGHTALYWYRQSLGQGLEFLIYFQGNSAPDKSGLPSDRFSAERTGGSVSTLTIQRTQQEDSAVYLCASSNMGPATNTQYFGPGTRLTVL.

In this sample, this clonotype turned up many times. V is TRBV7-6 and J is TRBJ2-7; tentatively, D is TRBD1 (6 bases). The CDR3 spans 13 residues. V lost 5 bases, J lost 3 bases, and 11 bases lay in between. Germline lookup yields CDR1 SGHVS and CDR2 FNYEAQ. The CDR3 is CASSRDKNYEQYF. CDR3 in DNA: TGTGCCAGCAGCCGGGACAAAAACTACGAGCAGTACTTC.

This clonotype was seen a handful of times. The J gene is TRBJ1-5, the V gene TRBV13; 10 bases are shared with TRBD1. Germline V gene lookup returns CDR1 PRHDT and CDR2 FYEKMQ (reference sequence). With 5 bases clipped from V and 6 bases from J, the junction kept 13 bases outside the gene matches. The CDR3 is made up of 17 amino acids. CDR3 in DNA: TGTGCCAGCAGCCAGACAGACAGGGGGCGCTCTGGTCAGCCCCAGCATTTT. This encodes CASSQTDRGRSGQPQHF.

This clonotype was found many times. The rearrangement joins TRBV28 to TRBJ2-2; the D gene is possibly TRBD1 (6 bases). CDR1 MDHEN and CDR2 SYDVKM come from the germline V gene. CDR3 length: 16 residues. V lost 1 base and J 2 bases, leaving 11 bases between the germline ends. As DNA, the CDR3 is TGTGCCAGCAGTTTATCTGGCAGGGGTAACACCGGGGAGCTGTTTTTT. Encoded protein: CASSLSGRGNTGELFF.

This clonotype was found many times. The J gene is TRBJ1-5, the V gene TRBV12-3 or TRBV12-4, with D uncertain. Trimming stripped 3 bases from V and 4 bases from J, with 7 bases between. This CDR3 spans 13 amino acids. CDR3: CASSFGLNQPQHF. The DNA of the CDR3 is TGTGCCAGCAGTTTTGGACTAAATCAGCCCCAGCATTTT.

The chain couples TRBV4-1 to TRBJ2-7; 9 bases agree with TRBD1. Losses at the gene ends were 0 bases for V and 2 bases for J; bases not matched to a gene: 8. In germline, CDR1 is MGHRA, CDR2 YSYEKL. This CDR3 is 17 amino acids long. The CDR3: CASSQDQRTGDPYEQYF. The CDR3 region has the DNA TGCGCCAGCAGCCAAGATCAGAGGACAGGGGACCCCTACGAGCAGTACTTC.

This clonotype was recorded many times. The chain employs TRBV10-3 and TRBJ2-7, with 7 bases that match TRBD1. Germline V gene data show CDR1 as ENHRY and CDR2 as SYGVKD. The length of the CDR3 is 15 residues. Losses at the gene ends were 0 bases for V and 1 base for J; bases not matched to a gene: 3. The CDR3 DNA follows: TGTGCCATCAGTGAGTCGACAGGGTCGTCCTACGAGCAGTACTTC. It specifies CAISESTGSSYEQYF.

To note about this clonotype: A much larger clone differs by one base, so this may be a read error. It is likely a read error, because the conserved phenylalanine at the end of the CDR3 is missing. The chain couples TRBV7-9 to TRBJ2-3; D is perhaps TRBD2 (6 bases). Trimming left V 1 base short and J 2 bases short, with 13 bases between. Germline CDR1 reads SEHNR; CDR2 reads FQNEAQ (reference sequence). The CDR3 length is 16 residues. The CDR3, as DNA: TGTGCCAGCAGCTTAGTGGCGACTAGATTCACAGATACGCAGTATGTT. Protein sequence: CASSLVATRFTDTQYV.

The chain uses TRBV5-8 and TRBJ2-7, with 7 bases that match TRBD2. Germline V lookup: CDR1 SGHTS, CDR2 YDEGEE. The V segment lost 0 bases and the J segment 3 bases; nucleotides outside the gene matches: 6. This CDR3 has 15 amino acids. The CDR3 sequence: CASSLVGLVDYEQYF. CDR3 coding DNA: TGTGCCAGCAGCTTGGTCGGACTAGTCGACTACGAGCAGTACTTC.

This clonotype was counted ten times or more. The J gene is TRBJ2-7, the V gene TRBV6-1; 7 bases align to TRBD2. CDR1 MNHNS and CDR2 SASEGT come from the germline V gene. J gave up 2 bases and V 8 bases, and 12 bases lay outside the gene matches. The CDR3 spans 15 residues. The chain's CDR3 is CASQRETSRTYEQYF. DNA of the CDR3: TGTGCCAGCCAAAGAGAGACTAGCAGAACCTACGAGCAGTACTTC.

This clonotype was observed a handful of times. The chain links TRBV7-9 to TRBJ2-2, with a possible D match to TRBD1 (5 bases). Deletions cut 1 base from V and 6 bases from J, with 9 bases between. CDR1 is SEHNR, CDR2 FQNEAQ, per germline (reference sequence). The length of the CDR3 is 14 residues. The CDR3 loop reads CASSLGQGPGELFF. CDR3 DNA: TGTGCCAGCAGCTTAGGGCAGGGCCCCGGGGAGCTGTTTTTT.

About this clonotype itself: A much larger clone is a single base away; this may be a read error. The chain employs TRBV11-3 and TRBJ2-2; no firm D call. Germline V gives CDR1 SGHNT, CDR2 YENEEA. The CDR3 runs 14 residues. DNA for the CDR3: TGTGTCAGCAGCTTCAACAGGAACACCGGGGAGCTGTTTTTT. It translates to CVSSFNRNTGELFF. Together with reference TRBV11-3 and TRBJ2-2, the CDR3 gives the full variable domain: EAGVVQSPRYKIIEKKQPVAFWCNPISGHNTLYWYLQNLGQGPELLIRYENEEAVDDSQLPKDRFSAERLKGVDSTLKIQPAELGDSAVYLCVSSFNRNTGELFFGEGSRLTVL.

V and J are TRBV7-8 and TRBJ2-7; 8 nucleotides align to TRBD1. Germline V CDR1 and CDR2: SGHVS, FQNEAQ. The length of the CDR3 is 16 residues. With V trimmed by 5 bases and J by 0 bases, 9 bases remained unmatched. The CDR3 DNA reads TGTGCCAGCAGCCCCGGCCCGGACAGGGCCTCCTACGAGCAGTACTTC. Residues: CASSPGPDRASYEQYF.

This clonotype was seen repeatedly, ten times or more. This chain uses TRBV20-1 with TRBJ2-7; TRBD1 matches at 7 bases. The CDR3 runs 15 residues. V lost 3 bases to trimming and J lost 3 bases; unmatched junction nucleotides: 11. The germline gives CDR1 DFQATT, CDR2 SNEGSKA (reference sequence). The CDR3 region is CSASLTGTANYEQYF. In DNA form, the CDR3 reads TGCAGTGCTAGTCTAACCGGGACAGCGAACTACGAGCAGTACTTC.

CDR3 bases: TGCGCCAGCAGTGAGTCCAGAGATAAGGGGACAGGGGCCACCCTTAACTATGGCTACACCTTC. This translates into CASSESRDKGTGATLNYGYTF. J is TRBJ1-2 and V is TRBV10-2; 10 bases match TRBD1. This CDR3 has 21 residues. Per the germline V gene, CDR1 is WSHSY and CDR2 is SAAADI. Trimming took 0 bases from V and 1 from J; bases not matched to a gene: 17.

The genes are TRBV20-1 and TRBJ2-3; 11 bases map to TRBD2. V shed 5 bases and J 4 bases; nucleotides not matched to a gene: 11. The germline V gene encodes CDR1 DFQATT and CDR2 SNEGSKA (reference sequence). This CDR3 has 16 amino acids. CDR3 nucleotide sequence: TGCAGTGCTGGCACCCTACTAGCGGGAGTCTCAGATACGCAGTATTTT. Its protein product is CSAGTLLAGVSDTQYF.